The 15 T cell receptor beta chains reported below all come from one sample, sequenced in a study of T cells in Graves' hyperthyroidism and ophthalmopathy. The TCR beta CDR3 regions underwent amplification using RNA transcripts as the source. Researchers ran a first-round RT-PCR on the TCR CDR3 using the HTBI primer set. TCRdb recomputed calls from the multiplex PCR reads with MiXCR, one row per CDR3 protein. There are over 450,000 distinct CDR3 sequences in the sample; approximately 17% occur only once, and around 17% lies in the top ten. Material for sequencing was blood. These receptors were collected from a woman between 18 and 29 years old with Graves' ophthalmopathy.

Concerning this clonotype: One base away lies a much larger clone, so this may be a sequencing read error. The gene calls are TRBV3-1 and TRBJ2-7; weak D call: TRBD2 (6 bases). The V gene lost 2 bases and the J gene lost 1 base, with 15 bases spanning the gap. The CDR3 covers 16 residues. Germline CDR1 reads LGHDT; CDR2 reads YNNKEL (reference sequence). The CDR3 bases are TGTGCCAGCAGCCAAAGAGTCGGGGGAACTTCCTACGAGCAGTACTTC. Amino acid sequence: CASSQRVGGTSYEQYF.

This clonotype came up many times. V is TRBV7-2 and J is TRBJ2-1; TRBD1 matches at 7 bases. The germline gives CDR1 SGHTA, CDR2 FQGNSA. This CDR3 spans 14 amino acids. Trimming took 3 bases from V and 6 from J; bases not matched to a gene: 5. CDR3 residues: CASSFRDSSNEQFF. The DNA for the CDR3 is TGTGCCAGCAGCTTCCGGGACAGTTCCAATGAGCAGTTCTTC.

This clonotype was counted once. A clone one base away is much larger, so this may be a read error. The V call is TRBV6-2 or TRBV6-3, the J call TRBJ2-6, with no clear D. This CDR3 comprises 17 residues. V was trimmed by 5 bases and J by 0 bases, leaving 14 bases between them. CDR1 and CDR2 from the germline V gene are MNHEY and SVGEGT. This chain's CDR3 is CASSNRVSNSGANVLTF. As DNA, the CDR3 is TGTGCCAGCAGTAACCGCGTCTCAAACTCTGGGGCCAACGTCCTGACTTTC.

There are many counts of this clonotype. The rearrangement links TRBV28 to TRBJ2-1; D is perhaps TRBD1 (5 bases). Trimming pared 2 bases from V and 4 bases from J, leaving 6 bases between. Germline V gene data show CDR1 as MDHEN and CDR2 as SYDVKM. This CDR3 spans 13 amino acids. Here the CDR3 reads CASSLGHYNEQFF. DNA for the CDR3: TGTGCCAGCAGTTTAGGACATTACAATGAGCAGTTCTTC. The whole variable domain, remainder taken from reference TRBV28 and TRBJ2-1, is DVKVTQSSRYLVKRTGEKVFLECVQDMDHENMFWYRQDPGLGLRLIYFSYDVKMKEKGDIPEGYSVSREKKERFSLILESASTNQTSMYLCASSLGHYNEQFFGPGTRLTVL.

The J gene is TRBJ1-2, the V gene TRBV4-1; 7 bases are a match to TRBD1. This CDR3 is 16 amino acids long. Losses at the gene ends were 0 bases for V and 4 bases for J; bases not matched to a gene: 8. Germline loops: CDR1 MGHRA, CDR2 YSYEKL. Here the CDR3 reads CASSQDPGQGGYGYTF. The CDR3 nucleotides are TGCGCCAGCAGCCAAGATCCCGGGCAGGGGGGCTATGGCTACACCTTC.

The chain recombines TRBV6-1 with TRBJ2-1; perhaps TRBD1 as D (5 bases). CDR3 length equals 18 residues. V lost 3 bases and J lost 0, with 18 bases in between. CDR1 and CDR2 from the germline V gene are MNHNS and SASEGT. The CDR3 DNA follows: TGTGCCAGCAGTGAGTGGGCAGGGCCCCGGAGCTCCTACAATGAGCAGTTCTTC. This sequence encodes CASSEWAGPRSSYNEQFF.

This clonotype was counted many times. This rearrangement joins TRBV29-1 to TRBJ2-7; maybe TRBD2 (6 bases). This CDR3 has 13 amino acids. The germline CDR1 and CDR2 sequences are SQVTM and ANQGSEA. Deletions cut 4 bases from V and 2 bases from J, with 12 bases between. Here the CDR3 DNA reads TGCAGCGTTGGAAGCGGAGGGACCTACGAGCAGTACTTC. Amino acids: CSVGSGGTYEQYF.

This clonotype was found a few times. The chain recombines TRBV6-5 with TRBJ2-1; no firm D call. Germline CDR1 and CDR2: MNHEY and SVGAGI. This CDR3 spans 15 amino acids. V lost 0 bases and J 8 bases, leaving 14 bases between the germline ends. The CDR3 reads CASSYSKRRGDEQFF. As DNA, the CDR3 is TGTGCCAGCAGTTACTCGAAACGTCGCGGTGATGAGCAGTTCTTC.

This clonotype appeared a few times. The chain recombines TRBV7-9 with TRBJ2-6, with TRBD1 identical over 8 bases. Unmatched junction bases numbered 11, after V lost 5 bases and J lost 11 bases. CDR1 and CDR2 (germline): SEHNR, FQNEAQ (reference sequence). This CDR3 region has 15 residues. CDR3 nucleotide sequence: TGTGCCAGCAGCCACGCAGGGGGCGAAGTGTACGTCCTGACTTTC. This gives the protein CASSHAGGEVYVLTF.

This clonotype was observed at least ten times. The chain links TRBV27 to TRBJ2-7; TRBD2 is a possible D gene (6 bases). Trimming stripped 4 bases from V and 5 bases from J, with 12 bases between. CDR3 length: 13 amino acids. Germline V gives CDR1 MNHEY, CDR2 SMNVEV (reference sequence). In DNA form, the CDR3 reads TGTGCCAGCAGTTGGCGGGGATTGGACGAGCAGTACTTC. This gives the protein CASSWRGLDEQYF.

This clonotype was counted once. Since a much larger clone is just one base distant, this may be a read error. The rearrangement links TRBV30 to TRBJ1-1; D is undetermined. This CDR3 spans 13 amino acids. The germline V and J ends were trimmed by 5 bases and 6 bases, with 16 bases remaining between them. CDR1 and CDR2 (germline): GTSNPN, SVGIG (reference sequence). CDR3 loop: CAWAFIGNAEAFF. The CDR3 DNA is TGTGCCTGGGCCTTTATTGGCAACGCTGAAGCTTTCTTT.

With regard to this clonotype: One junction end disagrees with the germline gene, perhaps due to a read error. CDR3 protein: CVSSLDGDTQYF. CDR3 nucleotide sequence: TGTGTCAGCAGCTTAGACGGCGATACGCAGTATTTT. V and J are TRBV11-3 and TRBJ2-3, with no clear D. Germline V gene sequence: CDR1 SGHNT, CDR2 YENEEA. The CDR3 is 12 amino acids.

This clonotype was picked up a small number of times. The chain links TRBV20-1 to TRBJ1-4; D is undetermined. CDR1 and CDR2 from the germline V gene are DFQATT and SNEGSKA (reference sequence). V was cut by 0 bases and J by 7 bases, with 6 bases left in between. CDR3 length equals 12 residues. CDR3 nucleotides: TGCAGTGCTAGAGATCTTGGTGAAAAACTGTTTTTT. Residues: CSARDLGEKLFF.

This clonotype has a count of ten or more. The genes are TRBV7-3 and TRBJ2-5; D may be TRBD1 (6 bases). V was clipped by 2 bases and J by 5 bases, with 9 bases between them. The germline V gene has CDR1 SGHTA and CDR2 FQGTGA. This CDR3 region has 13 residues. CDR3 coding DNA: TGTGCCAGCAGCTTAGTGAGGGGGGAGACCCAGTACTTC. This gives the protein CASSLVRGETQYF.

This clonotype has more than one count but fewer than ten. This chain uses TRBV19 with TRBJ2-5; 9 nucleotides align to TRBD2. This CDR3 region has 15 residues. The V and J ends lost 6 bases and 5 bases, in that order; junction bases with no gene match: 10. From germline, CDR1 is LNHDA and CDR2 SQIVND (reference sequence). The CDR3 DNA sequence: TGTGCCAGTAGCCCTGCCGGGACTAGCTGGGAGACCCAGTACTTC. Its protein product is CASSPAGTSWETQYF.